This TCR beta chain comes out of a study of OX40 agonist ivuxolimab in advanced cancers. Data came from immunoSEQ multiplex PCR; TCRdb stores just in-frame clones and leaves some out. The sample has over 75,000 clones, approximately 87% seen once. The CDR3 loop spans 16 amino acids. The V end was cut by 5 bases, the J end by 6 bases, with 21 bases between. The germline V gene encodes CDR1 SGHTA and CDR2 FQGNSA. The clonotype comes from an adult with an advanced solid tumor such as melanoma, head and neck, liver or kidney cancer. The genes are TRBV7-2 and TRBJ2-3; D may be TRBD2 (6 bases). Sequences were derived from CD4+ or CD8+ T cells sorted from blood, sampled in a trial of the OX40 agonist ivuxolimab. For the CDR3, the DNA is TGTGCCAGCAGCCCCTTGTCGGGAGTAAGGCGGGATACGCAGTATTTT. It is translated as CASSPLSGVRRDTQYF.